This T cell receptor beta chain was identified during a study of blood T cells in healthy people across ages. Study findings and constraints: PBMCs went unsorted, and a conclusive naive versus antigen-experienced comparison was therefore prevented.

The second PCR ran about 6 to 12 cycles with a sample-barcoded 5' primer and J-beta primers. TCRdb used MiXCR to reprocess the 5' RACE reads, holding one entry per CDR3 protein. The sample records roughly 1,000,000 distinct CDR3 sequences, 20% to 25% being singletons. Per the germline V gene, CDR1 is DFQATT and CDR2 is SNEGSKA (reference sequence). The CDR3 is 13 amino acids. The sample holds a few counts of this clonotype. Its antigen is undetermined. The sample was also reused in another study, on T cells of mothers and their children. That paper notes: Extraction yielded RNA that went, in full, into cDNA synthesis at about 1.6 ug per 15 ul. The yield was over 8.5 million TCR beta CDR3 reads from each mother and roughly 3 million from each child.

The chain has TRBV20-1 and TRBJ2-5; D perhaps matches TRBD2 (6 bases). The J call is doubtful: the DNA matches TRBJ2-7 better. The sequence came from a girl aged 2 to 9 in good health. Source material: blood. This chain's CDR3 is CSARDWLSYEQYF. For the CDR3, the DNA is TGCAGTGCTCGGGACTGGTTATCCTACGAGCAGTACTTC.